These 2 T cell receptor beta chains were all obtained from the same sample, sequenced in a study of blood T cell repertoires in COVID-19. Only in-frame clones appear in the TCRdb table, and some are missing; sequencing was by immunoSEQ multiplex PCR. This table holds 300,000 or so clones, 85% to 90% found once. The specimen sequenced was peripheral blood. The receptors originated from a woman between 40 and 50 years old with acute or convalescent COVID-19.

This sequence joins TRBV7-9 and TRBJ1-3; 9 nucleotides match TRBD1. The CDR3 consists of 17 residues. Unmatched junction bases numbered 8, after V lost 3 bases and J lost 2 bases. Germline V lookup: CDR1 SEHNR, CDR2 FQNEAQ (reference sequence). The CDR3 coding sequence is TGTGCCAGCAGCTTCATCTTACAGGGGGCGGCTGGAAACACCATATATTTT. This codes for CASSFILQGAAGNTIYF.

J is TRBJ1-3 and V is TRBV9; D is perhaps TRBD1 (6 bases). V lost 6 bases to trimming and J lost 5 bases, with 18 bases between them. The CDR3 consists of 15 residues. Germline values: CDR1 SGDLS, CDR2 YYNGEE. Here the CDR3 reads CASNRDVRDRNTIYF. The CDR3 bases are TGTGCCAGCAACAGAGATGTAAGGGACAGAAACACCATATATTTT.